A single count supports the clone carrying this T cell receptor (beta chain). The table came from immunoSEQ multiplex PCR; TCRdb's copy has only in-frame clones and leaves some out. The data hold approximately 290,000 clones, with around 89% observed a single time. The source of the sample is a study of blood T cell repertoires in COVID-19. CDR3 length: 13 residues. Germline V gene sequence: CDR1 LGHNA, CDR2 YNFKEQ. V was shortened by 6 bases and J by 6 bases, with 12 bases between the two germline ends. Participants came from about 23 US areas, aged about 18 to 90 years. The sample was PBMCs or T cells enriched from blood (not recorded which). This sequence joins TRBV4-2 and TRBJ2-1; D may be TRBD2 (7 bases). The receptor comes from a woman between 18 and 29 years old with acute COVID-19. The CDR3 protein is CASSTGGGNEQFF. CDR3 DNA sequence: TGTGCCAGCAGTACGGGGGGCGGCAATGAGCAGTTCTTC.